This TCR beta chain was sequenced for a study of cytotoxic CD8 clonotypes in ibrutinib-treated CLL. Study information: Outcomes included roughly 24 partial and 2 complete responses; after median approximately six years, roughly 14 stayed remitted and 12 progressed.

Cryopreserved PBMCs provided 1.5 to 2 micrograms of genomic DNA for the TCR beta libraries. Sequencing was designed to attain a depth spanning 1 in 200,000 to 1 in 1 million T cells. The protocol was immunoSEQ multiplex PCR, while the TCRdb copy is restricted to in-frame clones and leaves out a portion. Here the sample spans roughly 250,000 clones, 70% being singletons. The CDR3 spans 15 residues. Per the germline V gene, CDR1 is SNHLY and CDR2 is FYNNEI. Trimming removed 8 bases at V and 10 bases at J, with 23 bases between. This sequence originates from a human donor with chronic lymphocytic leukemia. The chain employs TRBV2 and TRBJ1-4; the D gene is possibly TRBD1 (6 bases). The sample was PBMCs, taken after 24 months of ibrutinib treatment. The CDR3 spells CASGAVRDTVGKLFF. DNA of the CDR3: TGTGCCAGCGGGGCGGTGAGGGACACTGTTGGAAAACTGTTTTTT. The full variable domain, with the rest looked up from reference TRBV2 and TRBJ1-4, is EPEVTQTPSHQVTQMGQEVILRCVPISNHLYFYWYRQILGQKVEFLVSFYNNEISEKSEIFDDQFSVERPDGSNFTLKIRSTKLEDSAMYFCASGAVRDTVGKLFFGSGTQLSVL.